This TCR beta chain was found in a study of graft-versus-host responses after intestinal transplantation (dated by TCRdb to 2020 to 2023). Some background on the complete study: The transplants that recipients got were multivisceral, liver-intestinal, or isolated intestinal. Every recipient was given anti-thymocyte globulin induction, then maintenance tacrolimus and steroids for about three years. After intestinal transplantation, graft-versus-host and host-versus-graft alloreactive T cell clones in the graft, circulation and bone marrow were tracked using bulk TCR-beta CDR3 sequencing. Alloreactive clones were identified by sequencing pre-transplant mixed lymphocyte reaction products and comparing them with unstimulated pre-transplant donor and recipient T cells. The cohort enrolled 24 intestinal transplant recipients, one of whom was a retransplant, and a few patients without pretransplant specimens were excluded. Donor T cell macrochimerism was defined as a peak of at least 4% donor T cells among recipient peripheral blood mononuclear cells. Rather than going through the commercial service, samples from a few later patients were sequenced in-house on an Illumina MiSeq and processed with MiXCR. The full study reports these points: Conclusions were limited by the relatively low number and heterogeneity of intestinal transplant patients. GvH clones were found in recipient bone marrow, and some of the GvH clones appeared earlier in ileal mucosa or blood, which is consistent with an intestinal mucosal origin. In patients with donor T cell macrochimerism, the allografts had high GvH to HvG T cell clonal ratios. Peak levels of circulating GvH clones were associated with declines in HvG clones early after transplant.

This clone was recorded only once. The antigen it recognizes is unknown. No base quality values were provided; no much bigger clone lies one nucleotide off. The time point tag for this specimen amounts to: cells obtained before transplantation from donor or recipient. CD3+CD4+ and CD3+CD8+ populations were FACS-sorted from unstimulated pre-transplant donor and recipient cells taken from spleen or lymph nodes. Receptors were amplified or captured by the immunoSEQ multiplex PCR assay. In most patients, genomic DNA was isolated using the Qiagen DNeasy Blood and Tissue Kit and sent frozen to Adaptive Biotechnologies for TCR sequencing. For most patients, high-throughput TCR-beta CDR3 sequencing of genomic DNA was performed by Adaptive Biotechnologies. The paper's processing steps were these. Adaptive's ImmunoSEQ software supplied the TCR sequencing data for roughly 17 patients, while MiXCR and VDJtools were used to process a few other patients. To correct CD4 versus CD8 sorting errors, any sequence found in both subsets at a frequency ratio below 5:1 was removed. CDR3 nucleotide sequences shared between donor and recipient were removed because the origin of such sequences could not be assigned. To count as alloreactive, a clone needed at least 2-fold expansion over unstimulated cells and a minimum CFSE-low frequency of 0.002% (template counts) or 0.001% (read counts). A clone was considered mappable if detected in the sequenced pre-transplant spleen, lymph node, or MLR CFSE-low populations of the donor or recipient. Cumulative frequency of alloreactive clones was calculated as a percentage of all sequences weighted by copy number. TCRdb stores this immuneACCESS table with in-frame sequences only. Part of the clones is absent; in the studies checked, under half of the shortfall reflects unresolved V genes, and no reason is known for the rest. The D gene and trimming were derived from the DNA, and the V and J assignments and clone size from that table. Across this sample there are approximately 88,000 clones, with approximately 94% seen only once. The top ten constitute more than 0.15% of the sample.

Measured from the cysteine to the phenylalanine, the CDR3 is 15 residues long. CDR3 DNA only is kept here, 45 bases in frame from base 1. CDR1 and CDR2, per the germline V gene, are ENHRY and SYGVKD. For this chain, trimming is 7 bases at the V end and 2 bases at the J end, and the number of junction bases without a gene match is 5. The clonotype originates from a human donor who was the organ donor for an intestinal transplant. Sequences were derived from unstimulated CD4+ T cells sorted from spleen or lymph node cells, sampled before transplant. Here the chain combines TRBV10-3 and TRBJ1-3, and 10 junctional nucleotides match TRBD1. CDR3 sequence: CAITTGTGAGNTIYF. The DNA is as follows: TGTGCCATCACCACCGGGACAGGGGCTGGAAACACCATATATTTT.